One sample yielded the 29 T cell receptor beta chains listed below, sequenced in a study of human T cells and chemical hapten exposure. TCRdb ran MiXCR on the RACE reads and lists one entry per CDR3 protein. The data show 330,000 or so distinct CDR3 sequences, about 6.9% seen once. Time point specified: patch test 2, 6 weeks after DPC sensitization. The treatment is: therapeutic diphenylcyclopropenone sensitization with weekly scalp DPC. The sample here was whole blood, taken in connection with sensitization to the hapten diphenylcyclopropenone (DPC). All receptors derive from a woman between 18 and 29 years old with alopecia areata. Some clones in this sample may be carry-over from other donors' samples.

This clonotype has at least ten counts. The V gene is TRBV7-6, the J gene TRBJ2-6; D gene unclear. Between the trimmed V and J ends, which lost 6 bases and 0 bases, there was a span of 3 bases. Looked up from germline, CDR1 is SGHVS and CDR2 is FNYEAQ. The CDR3 is 13 residues long. Here the CDR3 DNA reads TGTGCCAGCAGTACCTCTGGGGCCAACGTCCTGACTTTC. It encodes CASSTSGANVLTF.

The chain carries TRBV4-1 and TRBJ2-1, with 7 bases fitting TRBD2. V lost 4 bases, J lost 6 bases, and 3 bases stayed unmatched. The V gene's germline CDR1 is MGHRA and CDR2 YSYEKL. The CDR3 runs to 13 residues. CDR3 DNA sequence: TGCGCCAGCAGCCCTGGGACTACCAATGAGCAGTTCTTC. Translated, it gives CASSPGTTNEQFF.

V usage is TRBV12-3 or TRBV12-4 and J usage is TRBJ2-3; TRBD2 might be the D (5 bases). The CDR3 sequence is 15 residues long. V shed 2 bases and J shed 4 bases, with 13 bases lying between them. The CDR3 reads CASSLRLAVPDTQYF. In DNA form, the CDR3 reads TGTGCCAGCAGTTTACGGCTAGCTGTCCCAGATACGCAGTATTTT.

This clonotype was picked up many times. V gene TRBV6-5 combines with J gene TRBJ1-2; D gene unclear. Germline lookup yields CDR1 MNHEY and CDR2 SVGAGI. Trimming shortened V by 6 bases and J by 2 bases, and 10 bases separated the two germline ends. The CDR3 is 13 amino acids. The chain's CDR3 is CASRLQANYGYTF. DNA of the CDR3: TGTGCCAGCAGGCTTCAGGCAAACTATGGCTACACCTTC.

There are many counts of this clonotype. This chain joins TRBV18 and TRBJ1-4, with D possibly TRBD1 on 5 matching bases. V was pared by 5 bases and J by 2 bases, with 21 bases between. The CDR3 runs to 18 residues. The germline CDR1 and CDR2 sequences are KGHSH and LQKENI. CDR3 sequence: CASSRRQGRRGTNEKLFF. CDR3 DNA sequence: TGTGCCAGCTCAAGGAGGCAGGGACGCCGGGGGACTAATGAAAAACTGTTTTTT. The whole variable domain, filled in from reference TRBV18 and TRBJ1-4, reads NAGVMQNPRHLVRRRGQEARLRCSPMKGHSHVYWYRQLPEEGLKFMVYLQKENIIDESGMPKERFSAEFPKEGPSILRIQQVVRGDSAAYFCASSRRQGRRGTNEKLFFGSGTQLSVL.

This clonotype was recorded at least ten times. The chain uses TRBV14 and TRBJ1-1, with 8 bases fitting TRBD1. After removal of 4 bases from V and 4 bases from J, the junction contained 5 bases not matched to a gene. The CDR3 is 14 amino acids. From germline, CDR1 is SGHDN and CDR2 FVKESK. The CDR3 here is CASSPTGVGTEAFF. The DNA for the CDR3 is TGTGCCAGCAGCCCGACAGGGGTAGGCACTGAAGCTTTCTTT. The full variable domain, with the rest looked up from reference TRBV14 and TRBJ1-1, is EAGVTQFPSHSVIEKGQTVTLRCDPISGHDNLYWYRRVMGKEIKFLLHFVKESKQDESGMPNNRFLAERTGGTYSTLKVQPAELEDSGVYFCASSPTGVGTEAFFGQGTRLTVV.

The table lists this clonotype with a few counts. The chain couples TRBV28 to TRBJ1-3; D gene ambiguous. CDR1 and CDR2 from the germline V gene are MDHEN and SYDVKM. With 6 bases removed from V and 1 base from J, the gap between germline ends came to 22 bases. This CDR3 region has 18 residues. The CDR3 DNA sequence: TGTGCCAGCAGGATGTTATTCGAGGGAGTTTATTCTGGAAACACCATATATTTT. Its protein is CASRMLFEGVYSGNTIYF.

The gene calls are TRBV28 and TRBJ2-5, with D maybe TRBD1 (5 bases). The CDR3 covers 14 residues. CDR1 and CDR2 from the germline V gene are MDHEN and SYDVKM. Trimming stripped 3 bases from V and 1 base from J, with 9 bases between. CDR3 coding DNA: TGTGCCAGCAGTTTCACAGGAATCCAAGAGACCCAGTACTTC. Protein product: CASSFTGIQETQYF.

This clonotype occurred a few times. The chain is built from TRBV6-2 or TRBV6-3 and TRBJ2-3; no definite D call. Germline assignment: CDR1 MNHEY and CDR2 SVGEGT. V was clipped by 6 bases and J by 4 bases, with 14 bases between them. This CDR3 spans 14 amino acids. The CDR3 sequence: CASSPPNPPDTQYF. The CDR3, as DNA: TGTGCCAGCAGCCCCCCGAACCCCCCAGATACGCAGTATTTT.

The chain joins TRBV27 to TRBJ2-2; D ambiguous. In germline, CDR1 is MNHEY, CDR2 SMNVEV (reference sequence). Deletions cut 5 bases from V and 7 bases from J, with 20 bases between. CDR3 length equals 16 residues. The CDR3 spells CASSRYPLGLSGELFF. CDR3 nucleotide sequence: TGTGCCAGCAGTCGTTACCCCTTAGGGCTCAGCGGGGAGCTGTTTTTT.

This clonotype was found a few times. The chain carries TRBV2 and TRBJ1-1; no clear D gene. The germline CDR1 and CDR2 sequences are SNHLY and FYNNEI. Trimming left V 7 bases short and J 7 bases short, with 13 bases between. The CDR3 is 12 residues long. For the CDR3, the DNA is TGTGCCAGCAATGTGTTCCAGCATGAAGCTTTCTTT. Translation gives CASNVFQHEAFF.

This clonotype occurred a few times. The rearrangement joins TRBV27 to TRBJ2-7; 9 bases fit TRBD2. V trimming: 2 bases; J trimming: 1 base; junction bases outside the gene matches: 3. This CDR3 has 15 residues. Germline V CDR1 and CDR2: MNHEY, SMNVEV (reference sequence). CDR3: CASSLKAGGSYEQYF. As DNA, the CDR3 is TGTGCCAGCAGTTTAAAAGCGGGGGGATCCTACGAGCAGTACTTC.

This clonotype turned up a few times. The chain links TRBV12-3 or TRBV12-4 to TRBJ1-5; D is unresolved. This CDR3 has 14 residues. Trimming shortened V by 6 bases and J by 1 base, and 10 bases separated the two germline ends. CDR3 protein: CASRERGSNQPQHF. The DNA for the CDR3 is TGTGCCAGCAGGGAACGTGGCAGCAATCAGCCCCAGCATTTT.

This clonotype was seen many times. V and J are TRBV12-3 or TRBV12-4 and TRBJ1-4; unclear D gene. The CDR3 extends over 13 amino acids. The germline V and J ends were trimmed by 5 bases and 4 bases, with 8 bases remaining between them. The CDR3 sequence is CASSAEDNEKLFF. CDR3 sequence (DNA): TGTGCCAGCAGTGCCGAGGATAATGAAAAACTGTTTTTT.

Many counts were recorded for this clonotype. The genes are TRBV10-3 and TRBJ1-5; perhaps TRBD1 as D (5 bases). Germline lookup yields CDR1 ENHRY and CDR2 SYGVKD. V lost 2 bases, J lost 6 bases, and 11 bases lay in between. This CDR3 contains 14 residues. CDR3: CAISERGFGQPQHF. In DNA form, the CDR3 reads TGTGCCATCAGTGAGCGGGGGTTCGGTCAGCCCCAGCATTTT.

In its sample, this clonotype was seen many times. The rearrangement joins TRBV9 to TRBJ2-3; D is unresolved. Germline assignment: CDR1 SGDLS and CDR2 YYNGEE. V dropped 4 bases and J dropped 6 bases, with 9 bases sitting between them. The CDR3 length is 12 residues. CDR3 bases: TGTGCCAGCAGCCTGCTAGAGGATACGCAGTATTTT. Its translation: CASSLLEDTQYF.

The CDR3 sequence is CASSFGTRGTEAFF. CDR3 bases: TGTGCCAGCAGCTTTGGGACTCGCGGCACTGAAGCTTTCTTT. The chain links TRBV6-2 or TRBV6-3 to TRBJ1-1; possibly TRBD1 for D (5 bases). The length of the CDR3 is 14 residues. Per the germline V gene, CDR1 is MNHEY and CDR2 is SVGEGT. V was shortened by 6 bases and J by 4 bases, with 15 bases between the two germline ends.

This chain joins TRBV18 and TRBJ2-3; D gene ambiguous. There are 15 residues in the CDR3. Trimming took off 3 bases at V and 4 bases at J, with 14 bases between the two ends. Germline lookup yields CDR1 KGHSH and CDR2 LQKENI. The CDR3 here is CASSPDGQRADTQYF. The CDR3 region has the DNA TGTGCCAGCTCACCGGACGGCCAACGAGCAGATACGCAGTATTTT.

This clonotype came up many times. The chain has TRBV18 and TRBJ1-6; a possible D gene is TRBD1 (6 bases). V was trimmed by 3 bases and J by 10 bases, leaving 10 bases between them. This CDR3 is built from 13 residues. CDR1 is KGHSH, CDR2 LQKENI, per germline. The CDR3 reads CASSPPGESPLHF. The CDR3 DNA reads TGTGCCAGCTCACCGCCAGGGGAATCACCCCTCCACTTT.

This clonotype has at least ten counts. The J gene is TRBJ2-7, the V gene TRBV12-3 or TRBV12-4; TRBD2 matches 7 bases. V lost 3 bases to trimming and J lost 0 bases; unmatched junction nucleotides: 8. The CDR3 sequence is 16 residues long. CDR3 residues: CASSFYKRGGSYEQYF. CDR3 DNA sequence: TGTGCCAGCAGTTTTTATAAGCGGGGCGGCTCCTACGAGCAGTACTTC.

This clonotype was detected only a few times. The chain combines TRBV20-1 with TRBJ2-7, with TRBD1 identical over 10 bases. Germline values: CDR1 DFQATT, CDR2 SNEGSKA (reference sequence). Germline trimming cut 5 bases from V and 4 bases from J; bases unmatched to any gene: 17. CDR3 size: 17 residues. The DNA for the CDR3 is TGCAGTGCTCCCGCTACCTTTGGGACAGGGGAGGTTTACGAGCAGTACTTC. This translates into CSAPATFGTGEVYEQYF.

This chain links TRBV7-9 with TRBJ2-3; perhaps TRBD1 as D (6 bases). V lost 4 bases, J lost 0 bases, and 11 bases lay in between. The germline gives CDR1 SEHNR, CDR2 FQNEAQ (reference sequence). There are 15 residues in the CDR3. CDR3 protein: CASSSGTISTDTQYF. The CDR3 DNA follows: TGTGCCAGCAGCTCGGGGACAATTAGCACAGATACGCAGTATTTT.

This clonotype was seen ten or more times. The chain combines TRBV7-6 with TRBJ2-3; 10 nucleotides align to TRBD2. The CDR3 contains 14 residues. Germline V gives CDR1 SGHVS, CDR2 FNYEAQ. V trimming: 8 bases; J trimming: 2 bases; junction bases outside the gene matches: 4. The CDR3 DNA reads as TGTGCCAGCGGAACTAGCGGGGCCACAGATACGCAGTATTTT. Encoded protein: CASGTSGATDTQYF.

The chain is built from TRBV20-1 and TRBJ2-7, with 8 bases fitting TRBD1. CDR3 length: 15 amino acids. Germline lookup yields CDR1 DFQATT and CDR2 SNEGSKA (reference sequence). V dropped 0 bases and J dropped 1; count of bases not matched to a gene: 5. For the CDR3, the DNA is TGCAGTGCTAGAGATATGGGGACAGGATCCTACGAGCAGTACTTC. It is translated as CSARDMGTGSYEQYF.

Ten or more counts support this clonotype. The CDR3 DNA is TGTGCCAGCAGGTATTATCAGCGAGATGAAGAGACCCAGTACTTC. It codes for CASRYYQRDEETQYF. The chain combines TRBV12-3 or TRBV12-4 with TRBJ2-5; D unresolved. The CDR3 totals 15 residues. The V end was cut by 6 bases, the J end by 3 bases, with 17 bases between.

The V call is TRBV6-6, the J call TRBJ1-6; D is undetermined. Germline V lookup: CDR1 MNHNY, CDR2 SVGAGI (reference sequence). V was cut by 5 bases and J by 7 bases, with 18 bases left in between. The CDR3 is 16 residues long. The CDR3 nucleotides read TGTGCCAGCAGTACCCCCCAGCAGGCAATGAATTCACCCCTCCACTTT. Translation: CASSTPQQAMNSPLHF.

This clonotype has at least ten counts. The gene calls are TRBV6-4 and TRBJ2-3; D not resolved. The CDR3 is 13 amino acids. The germline V gene has CDR1 MRHNA and CDR2 SNTAGT. Trimming shortened V by 0 bases and J by 6 bases, and 7 bases separated the two germline ends. CDR3 in DNA: TGTGCCAGCAGTGACTCTGAAAGCGATACGCAGTATTTT. Its translation: CASSDSESDTQYF.

The chain links TRBV6-2 or TRBV6-3 to TRBJ1-1, with 7 nucleotides matching TRBD1. Germline V lookup: CDR1 MNHEY, CDR2 SVGEGT. Trimming cost V 4 bases and J 0 bases; bases outside gene matches: 8. This CDR3 has 16 amino acids. CDR3 in amino acids: CASSSGSGQMNTEAFF. The CDR3 DNA follows: TGTGCCAGCAGTTCCGGTTCGGGACAGATGAACACTGAAGCTTTCTTT.

This clonotype was recorded a few times. V and J are TRBV4-1 and TRBJ1-5; the match to TRBD1 covers 8 bases. Germline CDR1 reads MGHRA; CDR2 reads YSYEKL. The V gene end was trimmed by 4 bases and the J gene end by 0 bases; junction bases not matched to a gene: 11. The CDR3 has 18 residues. The CDR3 spells CASSLMIRGQGSNQPQHF. Here the CDR3 DNA reads TGCGCCAGCAGCCTTATGATCCGAGGACAGGGTAGCAATCAGCCCCAGCATTTT.